Included here is one TCR beta chain sequence, with context. Germline values: CDR1 SGHTS, CDR2 YDEGEE. The V gene end was trimmed by 2 bases and the J gene end by 3 bases; junction bases not matched to a gene: 10. This CDR3 contains 16 residues. These data belong to a study of technical replicates of blood from a few donors. TCRdb keeps only in-frame clones here, not all; method: immunoSEQ multiplex PCR. The sample shows about 94,000 clones, around 95% of them seen only once. Sequencing was carried out using T cells isolated from PBMCs. This clonotype originated in a human donor in good health. This chain joins TRBV5-8 and TRBJ2-7, with 8 bases identical to TRBD1. CDR3 in DNA: TGTGCCAGCAGCTTCCCGTTCGGGACAGGACACTACGAGCAGTACTTC. It is translated as CASSFPFGTGHYEQYF.